This T cell receptor (beta chain) was retrieved from a study of cytomegalovirus exposure and HLA in healthy donors. Study-wide results and caveats: Associated with cytomegalovirus, according to the listing, were around 160 TCR beta chains. In vitro checks showed that three CMV-associated chains really do target CMV antigens. Cytomegalovirus status, reportedly, was diagnosed with high specificity and sensitivity by the classifier.

As regards this clone: Its antigen is unknown.

TCRdb keeps only in-frame clones here, not all; method: immunoSEQ multiplex PCR. The table lists fewer than 300,000 clones, approximately 87% of them singletons. The donors were part of the approximately 130-subject validation cohort, which stood apart from the roughly 700-subject first cohort. The CDR3 totals 19 residues. In germline, CDR1 is MNHEY, CDR2 SMNVEV (reference sequence). V dropped 1 base and J dropped 0; count of bases not matched to a gene: 7. The sequencing input was PBMCs. The receptor comes from a young woman in good health and CMV-seronegative. The rearrangement links TRBV27 to TRBJ1-6, with 9 nucleotides matching TRBD1. The CDR3 is CASSLFEGQGGSYNSPLHF. In nucleotides, the CDR3 is TGTGCCAGCAGTTTATTTGAGGGACAGGGCGGCTCCTATAATTCACCCCTCCACTTT.